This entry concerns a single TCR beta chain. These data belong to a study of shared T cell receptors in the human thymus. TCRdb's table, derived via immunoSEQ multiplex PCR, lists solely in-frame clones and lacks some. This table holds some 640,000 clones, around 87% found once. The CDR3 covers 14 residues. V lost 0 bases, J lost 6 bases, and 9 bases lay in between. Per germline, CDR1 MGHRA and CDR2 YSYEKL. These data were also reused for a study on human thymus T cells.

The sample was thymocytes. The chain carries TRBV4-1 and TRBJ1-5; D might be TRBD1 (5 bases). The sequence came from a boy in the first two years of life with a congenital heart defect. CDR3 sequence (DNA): TGCGCCAGCAGCCAAGAGAGGGGAGGTCAGCCCCAGCATTTT. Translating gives CASSQERGGQPQHF.